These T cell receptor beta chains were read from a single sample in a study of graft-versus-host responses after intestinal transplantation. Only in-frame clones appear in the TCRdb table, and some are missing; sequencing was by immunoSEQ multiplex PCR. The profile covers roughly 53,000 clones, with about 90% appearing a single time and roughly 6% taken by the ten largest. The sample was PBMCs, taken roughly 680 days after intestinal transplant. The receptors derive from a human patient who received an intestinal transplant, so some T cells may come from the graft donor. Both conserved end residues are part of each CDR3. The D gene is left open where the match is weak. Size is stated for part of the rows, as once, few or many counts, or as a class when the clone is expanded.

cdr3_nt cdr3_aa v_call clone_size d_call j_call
TGCGCCAGCAGCATCGGGGGACAGCAAATTGGCTACACCTTC CASSIGGQQIGYTF TRBV5-1 few TRBD1 TRBJ1-2
TGTGCTAGTGGTTTGGTATGGGGAGACAATGAGCAGTTCTTC CASGLVWGDNEQFF TRBV12-5 - - TRBJ2-1
TGTGCCAGCACCTCAGGGGGGGACACTGAAGCTTTCTTT CASTSGGDTEAFF TRBV27 - TRBD1 TRBJ1-1
TGTGCCAGCTCACCGGATACAGGGGTCGCTGGAAACACCATATATTTT CASSPDTGVAGNTIYF TRBV18 - TRBD1 TRBJ1-3
TGCGCCAGCAGTACCGCGGGGGGAAACACAGATACGCAGTATTTT CASSTAGGNTDTQYF TRBV10-1 - TRBD2 TRBJ2-3
TGTGCCAGTAGTATGGGCAGGGGGCTTCAAGAGACCCAGTACTTC CASSMGRGLQETQYF TRBV19 - TRBD1 TRBJ2-5
TGTGCCAGCAGCTTAGCCAGGGCGGGATTCTTCGAGCAGTTCTTC CASSLARAGFFEQFF TRBV11-2 - - TRBJ2-1
TGTGCCAGCAGCGCGGGCCCGGGCTCCGGGGACACTGAAGCTTTCTTT CASSAGPGSGDTEAFF TRBV5-4 - - TRBJ1-1
TGTGCCTGCACTCACTTCGACAGGCGGGCTTTCTTT CACTHFDRRAFF TRBV30 few - TRBJ1-1
TGTGCCAGCAGTCCGCACGGGCGAAATCAGCCCCAGCATTTT CASSPHGRNQPQHF TRBV28 - - TRBJ1-5
TGCGCCAGCAGTGAGTCGGGTGGACTAGCAGTCAATGAGCAGTTCTTC CASSESGGLAVNEQFF TRBV10-1 - TRBD2 TRBJ2-1
TGTGCCAGCAGCAAAGGGGGACAGATGCCCTACGAGCAGTACTTC CASSKGGQMPYEQYF TRBV21-1 - - TRBJ2-7
TGTGCCAGCACCAGTAGGGTGGGGGTTGAGACCCAGTACTTC CASTSRVGVETQYF TRBV5-4 - - TRBJ2-5
TGTGCCACAAAGCGGGGGGCTAGAGATACGCAGTATTTT CATKRGARDTQYF TRBV6-5 - TRBD2 TRBJ2-3
TGTGCCAGCAGTCCCCCTAGCGGGGGGGCCCGGGAGCAGTTCTTC CASSPPSGGAREQFF TRBV6-6 once TRBD2 TRBJ2-1
TGTGCCAGCAGCCCGGGACAGGGTGGTCAGCCCCAGCATTTT CASSPGQGGQPQHF TRBV28 few TRBD1 TRBJ1-5
TGTGCCAGCACCTACTCGGGGGCAAACTACGAGCAGTACTTC CASTYSGANYEQYF TRBV6-1 once - TRBJ2-7
TGCGCCAGCAGCTTGGGATTGGGTGGCGGGGGCACCGTCACAGATACGCAGTATTTT CASSLGLGGGGTVTDTQYF TRBV5-1 - - TRBJ2-3
TGCGCCAGCAGCTACACAGGGGCGGCGAACACCGGGGAGCTGTTTTTT CASSYTGAANTGELFF TRBV5-1 - TRBD1 TRBJ2-2
TGCGCCAGCAGCCGGGGACAAGTCGGGACTGAAGCTTTCTTT CASSRGQVGTEAFF TRBV5-1 - - TRBJ1-1
TGTGCCAGCAGTCGGGCAGGGACTGAAGCTTTCTTT CASSRAGTEAFF TRBV2 - - TRBJ1-1
TGTGCCAGCAACGGGGGCTATGAGCAGTTCTTC CASNGGYEQFF TRBV2 - - TRBJ2-1
TGTGCCACCAGCAGAGATCGGGCAGCTAATGAAAAACTGTTTTTT CATSRDRAANEKLFF TRBV15 - - TRBJ1-4
TGCGCCAGCAGCTTGACAGGGGGGACAGCCTACGAGCAGTACTTC CASSLTGGTAYEQYF TRBV5-1 - TRBD1 TRBJ2-7
TGCGCCAGCAGCTTGGACGTCAGTATGAACACTGAAGCTTTCTTT CASSLDVSMNTEAFF TRBV5-1 - - TRBJ1-1
TGCGCCAGCAGCTTCAGACAGGGAGAAACCTACGAGCAGTACTTC CASSFRQGETYEQYF TRBV5-1 - TRBD1 TRBJ2-7
TGCGCCAGCAGCCATAGTAGTTTGGGTAGCGGGGACGGAGGAAATACGCAGTATTTT CASSHSSLGSGDGGNTQYF TRBV4-1 - TRBD2 TRBJ2-3
TGCAGCGCTTCACCTAGCATTGTTGGGGCCACTGAAGCTTTCTTT CSASPSIVGATEAFF TRBV29-1 - - TRBJ1-1
TGTGCCAGCAGCCAGCCACTAGCGGGGGTTAGCACAGATACGCAGTATTTT CASSQPLAGVSTDTQYF TRBV5-4 - TRBD2 TRBJ2-3
TGTGCCAGCAGCACTCGGACAGGGACGGGCGAGCAGTACTTC CASSTRTGTGEQYF TRBV11-2 once TRBD1 TRBJ2-7
TGTGCCAGCAGCCTCTCCGGGGAGCGGGGTATTGAGCAGTTCTTC CASSLSGERGIEQFF TRBV11-3 - TRBD2 TRBJ2-1
TGTGCCAGCAGCCAAAGGGGACTAGCGGCGAGCTGGGAGCTGTTTTTT CASSQRGLAASWELFF TRBV7-9 once TRBD2 TRBJ2-2
TGCGCCAGCAGCCAGGGACGGGGTCTCTACGAGCAGTACTTC CASSQGRGLYEQYF TRBV4-1 - - TRBJ2-7
TGCGCCAGCAGACTTGGGGCAGCAACTAATGAAAAACTGTTTTTT CASRLGAATNEKLFF TRBV5-1 - - TRBJ1-4
TGTGCCAGCAGCTTAATTGAAAGGGGGGCTTTCTTT CASSLIERGAFF TRBV7-9 - - TRBJ1-1
TGTGCCAGCATGCTAGCGGGGGTCCCGGGAGAGACCCAGTACTTC CASMLAGVPGETQYF TRBV2 - TRBD2 TRBJ2-5
TGTGCCAAGTCTCTGGTAGGCCCCTACAATGAGCAGTTCTTC CAKSLVGPYNEQFF TRBV2 - - TRBJ2-1
TGTGCCAGCAGTCCGGGGGTAGCCAAAAACATTCAGTACTTC CASSPGVAKNIQYF TRBV6-6 - - TRBJ2-4
TGCGCCAGCAGACGGGTGGGACTAGCGGCGGTTCCGAGCTCCTACAATGAGCAGTTCTTC CASRRVGLAAVPSSYNEQFF TRBV5-1 - TRBD2 TRBJ2-1
TGCGCCAGCAGCCAAGCCGGGACAGGGGAATCACCCCTCCACTTT CASSQAGTGESPLHF TRBV5-1 - TRBD1 TRBJ1-6
TGTGCCAGCAGCTTAAGCGGGAGCACAGATACGCAGTATTTT CASSLSGSTDTQYF TRBV7-3 once - TRBJ2-3
TGTGCTAGTGGTTTGGTAAGGCAGCGGGGGTGGTTAGGGGGTTTTCAAGAGACCCAGTACTTC CASGLVRQRGWLGGFQETQYF TRBV12-5 - TRBD2 TRBJ2-5
TGTGCCAGCAGTCGATCCGGGGGTACGGCGAACTTC CASSRSGGTANF TRBV6-5 once - TRBJ1-2
TGTGCTAGTGGACCCCCCGGGACAGGGTCTAGCTACGAGCAGTACTTC CASGPPGTGSSYEQYF TRBV12-5 - TRBD1 TRBJ2-7
TGTGCCAGCAGCTTAACTACTAGCGGGGAGACCCAGTACTTC CASSLTTSGETQYF TRBV7-2 once TRBD2 TRBJ2-5
TGTGCCAGCAGCTTAATTCCTTACAGGACACAGGGCTCCTACGAGCAGTACTTC CASSLIPYRTQGSYEQYF TRBV11-2 - - TRBJ2-7
TGCGCCAGCAGCCCGACCCCTCGGTACGGGGAGCTGTTTTTT CASSPTPRYGELFF TRBV5-1 - - TRBJ2-2
TGTGCCAGCAGCTTGGGGGACGGGGACTACGAGCAGTACTTC CASSLGDGDYEQYF TRBV7-6 - - TRBJ2-7
TGCGCCAGCAGCTTGGGTTCCGATAATTCACCCCTCCACTTT CASSLGSDNSPLHF TRBV5-1 - - TRBJ1-6
TGTGCCAGCAGGGCACAGGGGATGAGAGTCTACGAGCAGTACTTC CASRAQGMRVYEQYF TRBV6-6 - TRBD1 TRBJ2-7
TGTGCCAGCAGTTCCACGGGGCGGGGGGTCTACAATGAGCAGTTCTTC CASSSTGRGVYNEQFF TRBV27 - TRBD2 TRBJ2-1
TGCAGCGTCCAAGGGGTGACTAGGGATTACGAGCAGTACTTC CSVQGVTRDYEQYF TRBV29-1 - - TRBJ2-7
TGTGCCAGCTCACCACCTGGGGAGGGGGCAGATACGCAGTATTTT CASSPPGEGADTQYF TRBV18 once - TRBJ2-3
TGTGCCAGCAGTCCCGGATTTGGCATCGGACCGACTTATCAGCCCCAGCATTTT CASSPGFGIGPTYQPQHF TRBV27 - - TRBJ1-5
TGTGCCAGCAAACAGGGGACGAACACTGAAGCTTTCTTT CASKQGTNTEAFF TRBV7-8 - TRBD1 TRBJ1-1
TGTGCCAGCAGTTTGGGGTCGCAGGGCAATGAGCAGTTCTTC CASSLGSQGNEQFF TRBV27 - - TRBJ2-1
TGCGCCAGCAGCTTGGTGGGTGGCGAGCAGTACTTC CASSLVGGEQYF TRBV5-1 - - TRBJ2-7
TGTGCCAGCAGCTTGGCCCATAAGGGAGAGACCCAGTACTTC CASSLAHKGETQYF TRBV5-4 - - TRBJ2-5
TGTGCCAGCAGCCCCTTGGGTCGGACTAGCGGGTACAATGAGCAGTTCTTC CASSPLGRTSGYNEQFF TRBV13 - TRBD2 TRBJ2-1
TGTGCCTGGAAAATTTGGGGGGGGAACGAGCAGTACTTC CAWKIWGGNEQYF TRBV30 - TRBD2 TRBJ2-7